Following are 18 T cell receptor beta chains from one sample sequenced in a study of blood T cells in healthy people across ages. Combining a sample-barcoded 5' primer with a J-beta primer mix, a second PCR ran for roughly 6 to 11 cycles. TCRdb ran MiXCR on the 5' RACE reads and lists one entry per CDR3 protein. The sample records about 510,000 distinct CDR3 sequences, roughly a quarter being singletons. A further study also used this sample, focusing on T cells of mothers and their children.

Sequenced sample: blood. These receptor sequences come from a boy between 2 and 15 years old in good health.

This clonotype has only a few counts. The V and J genes are TRBV29-1 and TRBJ1-1, with a tentative D call TRBD1 (5 bases). Per the germline V gene, CDR1 is SQVTM and CDR2 is ANQGSEA. This CDR3 contains 14 residues. V lost 0 bases, J lost 1 base, and 9 bases lay in between. CDR3 nucleotides: TGCAGCGTTGAAGAAAGGGGACCGAACACTGAAGCTTTCTTT. Its protein is CSVEERGPNTEAFF.

The chain couples TRBV12-3 or TRBV12-4 to TRBJ1-5; D is perhaps TRBD1 (5 bases). This CDR3 comprises 13 residues. The V end lost 2 bases, the J end lost 6 bases, and 8 bases lay between the germline ends. CDR3 protein: CASSLRGTQPQHF. The CDR3 nucleotides are TGTGCCAGCAGTTTACGGGGGACTCAGCCCCAGCATTTT.

J is TRBJ1-2 and V is TRBV20-1; TRBD1 agrees at 8 bases. This CDR3 contains 14 residues. The germline CDR1 and CDR2 sequences are DFQATT and SNEGSKA (reference sequence). Germline trimming cut 0 bases from V and 7 bases from J; bases unmatched to any gene: 7. CDR3 amino acids: CSARDPTGVGGYTF. DNA of the CDR3: TGCAGTGCTAGAGATCCGACAGGGGTCGGTGGCTACACCTTC.

V and J are TRBV4-2 and TRBJ2-3; 12 bases are shared with TRBD2. CDR1 and CDR2 from the germline V gene are LGHNA and YNFKEQ. After removal of 0 bases from V and 8 bases from J, the junction contained 6 bases not matched to a gene. This CDR3 is built from 16 residues. CDR3: CASSQEELAGGRTQYF. The CDR3 coding sequence is TGTGCCAGCAGCCAAGAGGAACTAGCGGGGGGTCGTACGCAGTATTTT.

The CDR3 DNA reads as TGCAGTGCCCTCACCGTCGATGAGCAGTTCTTC. Its translation: CSALTVDEQFF. The V and J genes are TRBV20-1 and TRBJ2-1; D is unresolved. Trimming left V 6 bases short and J 8 bases short, with 11 bases between. This CDR3 is built from 11 residues. CDR1 is DFQATT and CDR2 is SNEGSKA in the germline V gene (reference sequence).

There are a few counts of this clonotype. The chain employs TRBV7-8 and TRBJ2-6; D may be TRBD1 (6 bases). The CDR3 consists of 17 residues. Per germline, CDR1 SGHVS and CDR2 FQNEAQ. Trimming took off 4 bases at V and 0 bases at J, with 13 bases between the two ends. CDR3 sequence: CASSSGQNPSGANVLTF. As DNA, the CDR3 is TGTGCCAGCAGCTCAGGACAGAACCCCTCTGGGGCCAACGTCCTGACTTTC.

This clonotype was recorded at least ten times. This rearrangement joins TRBV5-4 to TRBJ2-5; TRBD1 agrees at 8 bases. This CDR3 is 13 amino acids long. The germline V gene has CDR1 SGHNT and CDR2 YYREEE (reference sequence). V lost 2 bases to trimming and J lost 4 bases; unmatched junction nucleotides: 1. Here the CDR3 reads CASSFGQGETQYF. The CDR3 coding sequence is TGTGCCAGCAGCTTTGGACAGGGAGAGACCCAGTACTTC.

This clonotype was observed once. J is TRBJ1-5 and V is TRBV19, with a weak D call TRBD1 (6 bases). The CDR3 runs 15 residues. Germline V gives CDR1 LNHDA, CDR2 SQIVND (reference sequence). The germline V and J ends were trimmed by 4 bases and 2 bases, with 12 bases remaining between them. The chain's CDR3 is CASSKGDMGNQPQHF. The CDR3 coding sequence is TGTGCCAGTAGTAAGGGGGATATGGGCAATCAGCCCCAGCATTTT.

This clonotype was seen a few times. The CDR3 here is CGDVRGRGYEQYF. In DNA form, the CDR3 reads TGTGGCGACGTCAGGGGGCGAGGATACGAGCAGTACTTC. The J gene is TRBJ2-7, the V gene TRBV12-3 or TRBV12-4; 8 bases match TRBD1. The CDR3 is 13 residues long.

In its sample, this clonotype was seen a few times. V gene TRBV20-1 combines with J gene TRBJ2-7; 8 bases match TRBD2. CDR1 is DFQATT, CDR2 SNEGSKA, per germline (reference sequence). CDR3 length equals 15 residues. Trimming cost V 4 bases and J 1 base; bases outside gene matches: 9. CDR3 nucleotide sequence: TGCAGTGCTACCAGAGGGGGGACTAGATCCTACGAGCAGTACTTC. This gives the protein CSATRGGTRSYEQYF.

The chain recombines TRBV18 with TRBJ2-6; 7 bases match TRBD1. Germline trimming cut 3 bases from V and 2 bases from J; bases unmatched to any gene: 4. CDR1 and CDR2 from the germline V gene are KGHSH and LQKENI. The CDR3 loop spans 16 amino acids. CDR3 sequence reads: CASSPRGQAGANVLTF. In DNA, the CDR3 is TGTGCCAGCTCACCGCGCGGACAGGCTGGGGCCAACGTCCTGACTTTC.

CDR3 protein: CASSQKTGLSSYEQYF. DNA for the CDR3: TGTGCCAGCAGTCAGAAGACAGGGCTGTCCTCCTACGAGCAGTACTTC. The gene calls are TRBV6-1 and TRBJ2-7, with TRBD1 identical over 7 bases. CDR3 size: 16 residues. Germline V gene sequence: CDR1 MNHNS, CDR2 SASEGT. V dropped 5 bases and J dropped 0; count of bases not matched to a gene: 10.

CDR3 nucleotide sequence: TGCAGTGCCGCGCGAGATACGCAGTATTTT. Its protein is CSAARDTQYF. The rearrangement uses TRBV20-1 and TRBJ2-3, with D hard to call. The CDR3 consists of 10 residues. V lost 6 bases to trimming and J lost 5 bases, with 6 bases between them. Per the germline V gene, CDR1 is DFQATT and CDR2 is SNEGSKA (reference sequence).

This clonotype appeared a few times. This sequence joins TRBV7-2 and TRBJ2-1; 8 bases fit TRBD2. CDR3 length: 17 amino acids. The V gene's germline CDR1 is SGHTA and CDR2 FQGNSA. V was pared by 5 bases and J by 7 bases, with 16 bases of the junction left unmatched. The CDR3 here is CASSPEGMSGRWNEQFF. Written as DNA, the CDR3 is TGTGCCAGCAGCCCCGAGGGGATGAGCGGGAGATGGAATGAGCAGTTCTTC.

The chain carries TRBV6-1 and TRBJ2-1; a possible D gene is TRBD2 (5 bases). CDR1 is MNHNS and CDR2 is SASEGT in the germline V gene. The CDR3 runs 17 residues. V was trimmed by 10 bases and J by 7 bases, leaving 29 bases between them. The CDR3: CATQDFSSPALRNEQFF. For the CDR3, the DNA is TGTGCCACCCAGGATTTCTCTAGCCCCGCTCTGAGGAATGAGCAGTTCTTC.

The V call is TRBV6-2 or TRBV6-3, the J call TRBJ1-5; D gene unclear. In germline, CDR1 is MNHEY, CDR2 SVGEGT. V was cut by 2 bases and J by 3 bases, with 5 bases left in between. The CDR3 has 13 residues. The DNA for the CDR3 is TGTGCCAGCAGTTACGGTTTCAATCAGCCCCAGCATTTT. It encodes CASSYGFNQPQHF.

The chain has TRBV10-3 and TRBJ2-1; 7 bases map to TRBD1. V lost 5 bases, J lost 4 bases, and 5 bases stayed unmatched. This CDR3 comprises 14 residues. Germline V lookup: CDR1 ENHRY, CDR2 SYGVKD. The CDR3 protein is CAISLDRDYNEQFF. The CDR3 DNA sequence: TGTGCCATCAGTCTTGACAGGGATTACAATGAGCAGTTCTTC.

The table lists this clonotype with a few counts. The chain recombines TRBV5-1 with TRBJ2-1, with D maybe TRBD2 (5 bases). The V and J ends lost 1 base and 4 bases respectively, with 12 bases between them. CDR1 SGHRS and CDR2 YFSETQ come from the germline V gene. The CDR3 runs to 15 residues. The CDR3: CASSLRGVGYNEQFF. CDR3 nucleotide sequence: TGCGCCAGCAGCTTGCGGGGAGTTGGTTACAATGAGCAGTTCTTC.